These T cell receptor beta chains were read from a single sample in a study of breast tumors, draining lymph nodes, adjacent tissues. TCRdb reanalysed the multiplex PCR reads using MiXCR and keeps one entry per CDR3 protein. The sample records about 180,000 distinct CDR3 sequences, about 33% being singletons. Sequencing used axillary lymph node tissue. Every receptor here comes from a female donor with breast cancer. Some clones in this sample may be carry-over from other donors' samples. CDR3s include the opening cysteine and the closing phenylalanine or tryptophan. The order of the fields is D gene, V gene, clone size, J gene, CDR3 protein, CDR3 DNA. The D gene is left open where the match is weak. Rows give clone size only sometimes, using once, few, many, or a class for an expanded clone.

d_gene: TRBD1; v_gene: TRBV25-1; abundance: many; j_gene: TRBJ2-7; CDR3aa: CASSDDRDRAKYYEQYF; CDR3nt: TGTGCCAGCAGTGACGACCGGGACAGGGCAAAATATTACGAGCAGTACTTC
d_gene: NA; v_gene: TRBV7-9; abundance: many; j_gene: TRBJ2-1; CDR3aa: CASSFGSREGSYNEQFF; CDR3nt: TGTGCCAGCAGCTTTGGTTCGCGCGAAGGGTCCTACAATGAGCAGTTCTTC
d_gene: NA; v_gene: TRBV28; abundance: NA; j_gene: TRBJ2-2; CDR3aa: CASIFSIRAMGELFF; CDR3nt: TGTGCCAGCATCTTCTCAATAAGGGCAATGGGGGAGCTGTTTTTT
d_gene: NA; v_gene: TRBV6-1; abundance: many; j_gene: TRBJ2-3; CDR3aa: CASSEGFDANTDTQYF; CDR3nt: TGTGCCAGCAGTGAAGGGTTCGACGCTAACACAGATACGCAGTATTTT
d_gene: NA; v_gene: TRBV19; abundance: many; j_gene: TRBJ1-5; CDR3aa: CASRSIGRGSNQPQHF; CDR3nt: TGTGCCAGTAGGTCAATAGGGCGAGGCAGCAATCAGCCCCAGCATTTT
d_gene: TRBD2; v_gene: TRBV7-8; abundance: many; j_gene: TRBJ2-1; CDR3aa: CASSRGLAYEQFF; CDR3nt: TGTGCCAGCAGCCGAGGACTAGCATATGAGCAGTTCTTC
d_gene: NA; v_gene: TRBV12-3/TRBV12-4; abundance: many; j_gene: TRBJ2-7; CDR3aa: CASSGSTGSYEQYF; CDR3nt: TGTGCCAGCAGTGGGTCTACAGGGTCTTACGAGCAGTACTTC
d_gene: NA; v_gene: TRBV7-9; abundance: many; j_gene: TRBJ2-1; CDR3aa: CASSPALRGIEYEQFF; CDR3nt: TGTGCCAGCAGCCCAGCGCTGAGGGGTATAGAGTATGAGCAGTTCTTC
d_gene: TRBD1; v_gene: TRBV7-9; abundance: NA; j_gene: TRBJ2-7; CDR3aa: CAGSLGQGVSSEQYF; CDR3nt: TGTGCCGGCAGCCTTGGACAGGGTGTATCGTCCGAGCAGTACTTC
d_gene: TRBD2; v_gene: TRBV7-2; abundance: many; j_gene: TRBJ2-7; CDR3aa: CASSQGRSLTSGGAFLEQYF; CDR3nt: TGTGCCAGCAGCCAGGGTCGAAGTCTGACTAGCGGGGGGGCCTTTTTGGAGCAGTACTTC
d_gene: TRBD1; v_gene: TRBV5-1; abundance: NA; j_gene: TRBJ2-5; CDR3aa: CASSQPTTGGLETQYF; CDR3nt: TGCGCCAGCAGCCAACCCACTACAGGGGGCCTAGAGACCCAGTACTTC
d_gene: NA; v_gene: TRBV9; abundance: NA; j_gene: TRBJ2-3; CDR3aa: CASSVDSPVPADWRDSDTQYF; CDR3nt: TGTGCCAGCAGCGTAGATTCACCGGTACCGGCCGACTGGCGGGATTCAGATACGCAGTATTTC
d_gene: NA; v_gene: TRBV7-6; abundance: many; j_gene: TRBJ2-5; CDR3aa: CASSFRLTEQETQYF; CDR3nt: TGTGCCAGCAGCTTCCGACTTACGGAGCAAGAGACCCAGTACTTC
d_gene: NA; v_gene: TRBV10-2; abundance: NA; j_gene: TRBJ1-2; CDR3aa: CASTWGAGDYGYTF; CDR3nt: TGCGCCAGCACGTGGGGGGCAGGGGACTATGGCTACACCTTC
d_gene: TRBD1; v_gene: TRBV19; abundance: many; j_gene: TRBJ2-7; CDR3aa: CASSPRQGTHEQYF; CDR3nt: TGTGCCAGTAGTCCTAGACAGGGGACGCACGAGCAGTACTTC
d_gene: TRBD2; v_gene: TRBV4-2; abundance: many; j_gene: TRBJ2-1; CDR3aa: CASSQGGLAGHNEQFF; CDR3nt: TGTGCCAGCAGCCAAGGAGGTCTAGCGGGGCACAATGAGCAGTTCTTC
d_gene: NA; v_gene: TRBV2; abundance: many; j_gene: TRBJ2-5; CDR3aa: CASSENRVEETQYF; CDR3nt: TGTGCCAGCAGTGAAAACAGGGTCGAAGAGACCCAGTACTTC
d_gene: NA; v_gene: TRBV7-9; abundance: many; j_gene: TRBJ2-7; CDR3aa: CASSHRPYEQYF; CDR3nt: TGTGCCAGCAGCCATCGTCCCTACGAGCAGTACTTC
d_gene: NA; v_gene: TRBV11-2; abundance: few; j_gene: TRBJ2-2; CDR3aa: CASSLGQRTTGELFF; CDR3nt: TGTGCCAGCAGCTTAGGTCAGAGGACCACCGGGGAGCTGTTTTTT
d_gene: NA; v_gene: TRBV6-1; abundance: NA; j_gene: TRBJ2-6; CDR3aa: CASSEARGGEVMFRISGANVLTF; CDR3nt: TGTGCCAGCAGTGAAGCGAGGGGGGGAGAGGTCATGTTCAGGATCTCTGGGGCCAACGTCCTGACTTTC
d_gene: NA; v_gene: TRBV5-8; abundance: many; j_gene: TRBJ2-1; CDR3aa: CASNKGTSFSEQFF; CDR3nt: TGTGCCAGCAATAAAGGGACATCTTTCTCTGAGCAGTTCTTC
d_gene: TRBD1; v_gene: TRBV28; abundance: NA; j_gene: TRBJ1-2; CDR3aa: CASRVQGVSNYGYTF; CDR3nt: TGTGCCAGCAGGGTACAGGGGGTTTCTAACTATGGCTACACCTTC
d_gene: TRBD2; v_gene: TRBV10-2; abundance: many; j_gene: TRBJ2-5; CDR3aa: CASSGTSGGETQYF; CDR3nt: TGCGCCAGCAGCGGGACTAGCGGGGGAGAGACCCAGTACTTC
d_gene: NA; v_gene: TRBV7-2; abundance: many; j_gene: TRBJ1-2; CDR3aa: CASSLGGAGYYGYTF; CDR3nt: TGTGCCAGCAGCTTAGGGGGGGCAGGGTACTATGGCTACACCTTC
d_gene: TRBD1; v_gene: TRBV19; abundance: many; j_gene: TRBJ1-2; CDR3aa: CASLRQGADGYTF; CDR3nt: TGTGCCAGCCTCAGACAGGGGGCGGATGGCTACACCTTC
d_gene: TRBD2; v_gene: TRBV7-3; abundance: NA; j_gene: TRBJ2-5; CDR3aa: CASSLTSGGPETQYF; CDR3nt: TGTGCCAGCAGCTTGACTAGCGGGGGCCCAGAGACCCAGTACTTC
d_gene: NA; v_gene: TRBV25-1; abundance: many; j_gene: TRBJ1-2; CDR3aa: CASSEWDGSYTF; CDR3nt: TGTGCCAGCAGTGAATGGGACGGAAGCTACACCTTC
d_gene: NA; v_gene: TRBV19; abundance: NA; j_gene: TRBJ2-3; CDR3aa: CASSILPGTDTQYF; CDR3nt: TGTGCCAGTAGTATCCTCCCCGGCACAGATACGCAGTATTTT
d_gene: TRBD1; v_gene: TRBV12-3/TRBV12-4; abundance: NA; j_gene: TRBJ1-6; CDR3aa: CASRTTGQGSPLHF; CDR3nt: TGTGCCAGCAGGACCACGGGACAGGGATCACCCCTCCACTTT
d_gene: NA; v_gene: TRBV18; abundance: NA; j_gene: TRBJ1-1; CDR3aa: CASSPPSGGNTEAFF; CDR3nt: TGTGCCAGCTCACCACCGTCGGGCGGGAACACTGAAGCTTTCTTT
d_gene: NA; v_gene: TRBV12-3/TRBV12-4; abundance: NA; j_gene: TRBJ2-1; CDR3aa: CARNYTEREQFF; CDR3nt: TGTGCCAGAAACTACACCGAAAGGGAGCAGTTCTTC
d_gene: NA; v_gene: TRBV6-5; abundance: NA; j_gene: TRBJ1-2; CDR3aa: CASSVRWDAPRGYGYTF; CDR3nt: TGTGCCAGCAGTGTACGTTGGGATGCCCCTCGCGGCTATGGCTACACCTTC
d_gene: NA; v_gene: TRBV7-2; abundance: medium-sized; j_gene: TRBJ1-2; CDR3aa: CASSSARGYTF; CDR3nt: TGTGCCAGCAGCTCCGCTCGAGGCTACACCTTC
d_gene: NA; v_gene: TRBV7-9; abundance: many; j_gene: TRBJ1-2; CDR3aa: CASSLEGRGTF; CDR3nt: TGTGCCAGCAGCTTAGAAGGCAGAGGCACCTTC
d_gene: NA; v_gene: TRBV27; abundance: many; j_gene: TRBJ2-7; CDR3aa: CASSPVREYEQYF; CDR3nt: TGTGCCAGCAGTCCCGTAAGGGAGTACGAGCAGTACTTC
d_gene: NA; v_gene: TRBV19; abundance: NA; j_gene: TRBJ1-5; CDR3aa: CASQGDQPQHF; CDR3nt: TGTGCCAGCCAAGGGGATCAGCCCCAGCATTTT
d_gene: NA; v_gene: TRBV19; abundance: many; j_gene: TRBJ1-2; CDR3aa: CASSIGSWGYTF; CDR3nt: TGTGCCAGTAGTATAGGTTCCTGGGGCTACACCTTC
d_gene: NA; v_gene: TRBV20-1; abundance: NA; j_gene: TRBJ1-3; CDR3aa: CSAREIAGPGNTIYF; CDR3nt: TGCAGTGCTAGAGAAATAGCGGGGCCTGGAAACACCATATATTTT
d_gene: NA; v_gene: TRBV7-4; abundance: NA; j_gene: TRBJ1-1; CDR3aa: CASSSRTLNTEAFF; CDR3nt: TGTGCCAGCAGCTCCAGGACACTGAACACTGAAGCTTTCTTT
d_gene: TRBD1; v_gene: TRBV5-5; abundance: NA; j_gene: TRBJ2-5; CDR3aa: CASSWDRGRRETQYF; CDR3nt: TGTGCCAGCAGCTGGGACAGGGGGCGGCGAGAGACCCAGTACTTC
d_gene: NA; v_gene: TRBV24-1; abundance: NA; j_gene: TRBJ1-3; CDR3aa: CATCGQYSGNTIYF; CDR3nt: TGTGCCACTTGTGGACAATACTCTGGAAACACCATATATTTT